These 26 T cell receptor beta chains were all obtained from the same sample, sequenced in a study of blood T cell repertoires in COVID-19. TCRdb's table, derived via immunoSEQ multiplex PCR, lists solely in-frame clones and lacks some. The data show approximately 140,000 clones, about 80% seen once. The sequencing sample was made of peripheral blood. The receptors derive from a human donor in a cohort sampled during active COVID-19.

The chain couples TRBV19 to TRBJ1-1, with TRBD1 identical over 7 bases. Germline V CDR1 and CDR2: LNHDA, SQIVND (reference sequence). The CDR3 covers 14 residues. Germline trimming cut 10 bases from V and 1 base from J; bases unmatched to any gene: 9. CDR3 protein: CATADRPGNTEAFF. The CDR3 nucleotides are TGTGCCACCGCGGACAGGCCGGGGAACACTGAAGCTTTCTTT.

This sequence joins TRBV5-1 and TRBJ1-4; D unresolved. The V gene's germline CDR1 is SGHRS and CDR2 YFSETQ. This CDR3 contains 14 residues. Trimming cost V 6 bases and J 4 bases, with 13 bases left between them. The CDR3 sequence: CASKEGSVNEKLFF. CDR3 DNA: TGCGCCAGCAAGGAGGGCAGCGTTAATGAAAAACTGTTTTTT.

The chain is built from TRBV9 and TRBJ2-1; maybe TRBD2 (6 bases). Trimming left V 5 bases short and J 4 bases short, with 19 bases between. The CDR3 is 16 amino acids. CDR1 is SGDLS and CDR2 is YYNGEE in the germline V gene. This CDR3 reads CASSKEEGPLYNEQFF. The CDR3 DNA reads as TGTGCCAGCAGTAAGGAGGAGGGCCCTCTTTACAATGAGCAGTTCTTC.

The chain carries TRBV6-5 and TRBJ2-1, with TRBD1 as a possible D gene (5 bases). V lost 5 bases to trimming and J lost 4 bases, with 9 bases between them. CDR1 is MNHEY, CDR2 SVGAGI, per germline. This CDR3 has 13 amino acids. The CDR3 DNA sequence: TGTGCCAGCAGTATGACAGAATACAATGAGCAGTTCTTC. Translation: CASSMTEYNEQFF.

J is TRBJ1-6 and V is TRBV7-8; 8 bases are a match to TRBD1. The germline CDR1 and CDR2 sequences are SGHVS and FQNEAQ. The J segment lost 7 bases and the V segment lost 3 bases, leaving 8 bases of the junction unmatched. This CDR3 contains 16 residues. This CDR3 reads CASSLTGDPGNSPLHF. The CDR3 DNA reads TGTGCCAGCAGCTTGACAGGGGATCCTGGCAATTCACCCCTCCACTTT.

CDR3 loop: CASSSLVSQGVPLEQYF. The CDR3 nucleotides read TGTGCCAGCAGCTCCCTGGTATCCCAGGGGGTCCCCCTCGAGCAGTACTTC. The V and J genes are TRBV7-6 and TRBJ2-7; 7 positions agree with TRBD1. Germline V gene lookup returns CDR1 SGHVS and CDR2 FNYEAQ. Trimming removed 4 bases from V and 6 bases from J; junction bases left unmatched: 18. This CDR3 spans 17 amino acids.

The V gene is TRBV10-1, the J gene TRBJ2-1, with 9 positions matching TRBD2. Trimming cost V 4 bases and J 8 bases; bases outside gene matches: 6. The CDR3 contains 14 residues. CDR1 is WNHNN and CDR2 is SYGVQD in the germline V gene (reference sequence). Here the CDR3 reads CASSAQRGADEQFF. In nucleotides, the CDR3 is TGCGCCAGCAGTGCCCAGCGGGGGGCGGATGAGCAGTTCTTC.

The rearrangement uses TRBV2 and TRBJ1-2; 7 bases agree with TRBD1. The CDR3 is made up of 12 amino acids. Germline assignment: CDR1 SNHLY and CDR2 FYNNEI. Trimming cost V 6 bases and J 3 bases; bases outside gene matches: 1. The CDR3 DNA is TGTGCCAGCAGACAGGGGTACTATGGCTACACCTTC. Amino acids: CASRQGYYGYTF.

V is TRBV5-6 and J is TRBJ1-4; 9 positions match TRBD1. The CDR3 covers 16 residues. Germline CDR1 SGHDT, CDR2 YYEEEE. V shed 1 base and J 8 bases; nucleotides not matched to a gene: 9. CDR3 nucleotides: TGTGCCAGCAGCTTGACCAGGACAGGGGCCGGGGAAAAACTGTTTTTT. Encoded protein: CASSLTRTGAGEKLFF.

This clone was counted a single time. This chain links TRBV3-1 (or the pseudogene TRBV3-2) with TRBJ2-6, with a weak D call TRBD2 (6 bases). V dropped 1 base and J dropped 9 bases, with 7 bases sitting between them. CDR1 LGHDT and CDR2 YNNKEL come from the germline V gene (reference sequence). The CDR3 length is 13 residues. The CDR3 DNA sequence: TGTGCCAGCAGCCAAGGGGACTTCAACGTCCTGACTTTC. Amino acids: CASSQGDFNVLTF.

The rearrangement links TRBV24-1 to TRBJ2-3; no clear D gene. The CDR3 has 12 residues. V gave up 4 bases and J gave up 3 bases, with 4 bases separating them. CDR1 is KGHDR, CDR2 SFDVKD, per germline. CDR3 protein: CATSDRTDTQYF. DNA for the CDR3: TGTGCCACCAGTGACAGGACAGATACGCAGTATTTT.

The chain carries TRBV28 and TRBJ2-7; D is perhaps TRBD1 (6 bases). Deletions cut 10 bases from V and 1 base from J, with 11 bases between. The germline CDR1 and CDR2 sequences are MDHEN and SYDVKM. The CDR3 consists of 12 residues. The CDR3 DNA is TGTGCCACCCGACAGGATTCCTACGAGCAGTACTTC. Amino acids: CATRQDSYEQYF.

The rearrangement joins TRBV5-1 to TRBJ2-7; maybe TRBD1 (8 bases). Germline values: CDR1 SGHRS, CDR2 YFSETQ. Trimming cost V 3 bases and J 0 bases, with 13 bases left between them. The CDR3 sequence is 15 residues long. The CDR3 DNA follows: TGCGCCAGCAGCTGGGAGGGACAGGACTCCTACGAGCAGTACTTC. Translation gives CASSWEGQDSYEQYF.

A few counts support this clone. The chain joins TRBV4-2 to TRBJ1-1; tentative D call: TRBD1 (6 bases). There are 15 residues in the CDR3. Germline assignment: CDR1 LGHNA and CDR2 YNFKEQ. Trimming removed 0 bases at V and 1 base at J, with 9 bases between. CDR3 nucleotide sequence: TGTGCCAGCAGCCAAGAGCAGGGGTCGAACACTGAAGCTTTCTTT. Protein product: CASSQEQGSNTEAFF.

This chain links TRBV6-5 with TRBJ1-2; D may be TRBD1 (5 bases). This CDR3 comprises 14 residues. The V and J ends lost 4 bases and 4 bases respectively, with 13 bases between them. The germline V gene encodes CDR1 MNHEY and CDR2 SVGAGI. The CDR3 sequence is CASSLSGMGYGYTF. Here the CDR3 DNA reads TGTGCCAGCAGTTTGTCAGGGATGGGCTATGGCTACACCTTC.

The chain carries TRBV6-2 or TRBV6-3 and TRBJ2-5, with 12 bases identical to TRBD2. The CDR3 length is 15 residues. The V gene's germline CDR1 is MNHEY and CDR2 SVGEGT. The ends lost 5 bases at V and 5 bases at J; junction bases unmatched: 6. CDR3 loop: CASSPTSGGGETQYF. Here the CDR3 DNA reads TGTGCCAGCAGTCCGACTAGCGGGGGTGGGGAGACCCAGTACTTC.

The chain carries TRBV11-3 and TRBJ2-1; 11 bases match TRBD1. V shed 0 bases, J shed 4 bases, and the junction held 5 bases outside the gene matches. Looked up from germline, CDR1 is SGHNT and CDR2 is YENEEA. The CDR3 spans 17 residues. DNA of the CDR3: TGTGCCAGCAGCTTAGATGGACAGGGGGCGGGATACAATGAGCAGTTCTTC. Residues: CASSLDGQGAGYNEQFF.

There are a few counts of this clone. This chain joins TRBV18 and TRBJ1-6; TRBD1 matches 9 bases. J was trimmed by 6 bases and V by 5 bases; bases with no gene match: 5. The CDR3 is 15 amino acids. CDR1 and CDR2 (germline): KGHSH, LQKENI. The CDR3: CASSGTGGSNSPLHF. The CDR3 DNA reads TGTGCCAGCTCAGGAACAGGGGGCAGTAATTCACCCCTCCACTTT.

CDR3 coding DNA: TGTGCAAGTCGCTTAGGGGAGTACCCCTACAATGAGCAGTTCTTC. It specifies CASRLGEYPYNEQFF. The V and J genes are TRBV12-2 and TRBJ2-1; the table gives TRBD2 as D, unverified against the DNA. TRBV12-2 corresponds to a pseudogene. The CDR3 has 15 residues.

V is TRBV3-1 (or the pseudogene TRBV3-2) and J is TRBJ2-7, with D possibly matching TRBD2 (6 bases). Trimming stripped 1 base from V and 4 bases from J, with 20 bases between. The CDR3 loop spans 17 amino acids. Germline V gives CDR1 LGHDT, CDR2 YNNKEL (reference sequence). The CDR3 reads CASSQGEDSGKNYEQYF. The DNA for the CDR3 is TGTGCCAGCAGCCAAGGAGAAGATAGCGGTAAGAATTACGAGCAGTACTTC.

This clone was counted once. The chain couples TRBV5-1 to TRBJ2-5; tentatively, D is TRBD1 (5 bases). The CDR3 spans 14 residues. From germline, CDR1 is SGHRS and CDR2 YFSETQ. With 4 bases removed from V and 5 bases from J, the gap between germline ends came to 15 bases. The CDR3 loop is CASSQTTASETQYF. The DNA for the CDR3 is TGCGCCAGCAGCCAGACGACAGCGTCCGAGACCCAGTACTTC.

The CDR3 spells CASSFTTSQPQHF. The CDR3 DNA reads as TGTGCCAGCAGCTTTACAACAAGTCAGCCCCAGCATTTT. The chain is built from TRBV7-3 and TRBJ1-5; D gene unclear. The V end was cut by 3 bases, the J end by 6 bases, with 9 bases between. The CDR3 consists of 13 residues. Looked up from germline, CDR1 is SGHTA and CDR2 is FQGTGA.

The genes are TRBV4-3 and TRBJ2-5; 8 bases agree with TRBD2. CDR1 and CDR2 (germline): LGHNA, YSLEER. CDR3 length: 16 amino acids. The V segment lost 0 bases and the J segment 2 bases; nucleotides outside the gene matches: 5. CDR3 nucleotide sequence: TGCGCCAGCAGCCAAGAGGTAGCGGGGCTTCAAGAGACCCAGTACTTC. Its protein is CASSQEVAGLQETQYF.

The V and J genes are TRBV9 and TRBJ2-1; no definite D call. CDR1 is SGDLS and CDR2 is YYNGEE in the germline V gene. V dropped 8 bases and J dropped 1 base, with 10 bases sitting between them. This CDR3 comprises 13 residues. The DNA for the CDR3 is TGTGCCAGTCCACAATCTTCCTACAATGAGCAGTTCTTC. It encodes CASPQSSYNEQFF. Full variable domain (missing parts from reference TRBV9 and TRBJ2-1): DSGVTQTPKHLITATGQRVTLRCSPRSGDLSVYWYQQSLDQGLQFLIQYYNGEERAKGNILERFSAQQFPDLHSELNLSSLELGDSALYFCASPQSSYNEQFFGPGTRLTVL.

The chain is built from TRBV19 and TRBJ2-1, with 7 bases fitting TRBD1. The CDR3 consists of 16 residues. Looked up from germline, CDR1 is LNHDA and CDR2 is SQIVND (reference sequence). V gave up 2 bases and J gave up 0 bases; unmatched junction bases: 4. The CDR3 sequence: CASSIKGAFSYNEQFF. DNA of the CDR3: TGTGCCAGTAGTATAAAGGGGGCTTTCTCCTACAATGAGCAGTTCTTC. The full variable domain, in which reference TRBV19 and TRBJ2-1 provide the parts outside the CDR3, is DGGITQSPKYLFRKEGQNVTLSCEQNLNHDAMYWYRQDPGQGLRLIYYSQIVNDFQKGDIAEGYSVSREKKESFPLTVTSAQKNPTAFYLCASSIKGAFSYNEQFFGPGTRLTVL.

This chain uses TRBV5-1 with TRBJ2-7; 7 bases line up with TRBD1. CDR1 is SGHRS and CDR2 is YFSETQ in the germline V gene. The ends lost 3 bases at V and 5 bases at J; junction bases unmatched: 8. CDR3 length: 14 amino acids. As DNA, the CDR3 is TGCGCCAGCAGCTCGACAGGGAATTTCGACGAGCAGTACTTC. It is translated as CASSSTGNFDEQYF.